This T cell receptor (beta chain) comes out of a study of identical twins. MiXCR, run by TCRdb on the 5' RACE reads, gives a single entry per CDR3 protein. The table lists hundreds of thousands of distinct CDR3 sequences, around 6% of them singletons. Germline-derived CDR1 and CDR2 are SGHAT and FQNNGV. Germline trimming cut 5 bases from V and 9 bases from J; bases unmatched to any gene: 10. The CDR3 spans 15 residues. Regarding the study as a whole: Twin-shared out-of-frame alpha sequences were enriched for low generation probability. Cord blood beta clonotypes that were abundant carried fewer insertions, and memory repertoires showed no such trend.

This clonotype was counted between two and nine times. Antigen unknown. The TCR originated in a man aged 18 to 29 in good health. The source material was naive T cells sorted from blood. The chain employs TRBV11-2 and TRBJ2-1; the match to TRBD2 covers 10 bases. The CDR3 protein is CASSLGLAERGEQFF. CDR3 in DNA: TGTGCCAGCAGCCTCGGACTAGCGGAAAGAGGTGAGCAGTTCTTC.